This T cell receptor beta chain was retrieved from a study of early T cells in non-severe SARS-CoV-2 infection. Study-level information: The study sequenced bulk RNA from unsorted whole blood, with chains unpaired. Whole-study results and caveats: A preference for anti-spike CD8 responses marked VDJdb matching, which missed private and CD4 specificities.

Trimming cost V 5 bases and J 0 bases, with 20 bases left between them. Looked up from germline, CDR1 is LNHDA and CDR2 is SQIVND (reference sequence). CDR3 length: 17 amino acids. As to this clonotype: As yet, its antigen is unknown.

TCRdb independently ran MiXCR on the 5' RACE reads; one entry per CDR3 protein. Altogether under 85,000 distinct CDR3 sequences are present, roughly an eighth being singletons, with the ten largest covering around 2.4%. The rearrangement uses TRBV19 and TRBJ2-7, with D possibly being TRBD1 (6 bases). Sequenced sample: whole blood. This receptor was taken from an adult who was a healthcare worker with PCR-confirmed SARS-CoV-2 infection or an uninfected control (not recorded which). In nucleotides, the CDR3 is TGTGCCAGTAGTCTCCCCCAGCGCAGGGGCCTCTCCTACGAGCAGTACTTC. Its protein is CASSLPQRRGLSYEQYF.